This T cell receptor beta chain emerged from a study of siplizumab effects on memory and regulatory T cells. The CDR3 has 15 amino acids. CDR1 and CDR2 (germline): MRHNA, SNTAGT. The V and J ends lost 3 bases and 5 bases respectively, with 14 bases between them. The study, taken as a whole, reports: Proliferating Tregs in siplizumab cultures were never verified as suppressive.

Details on this clone: As yet, its antigen is unknown.

The method was immunoSEQ multiplex PCR; TCRdb's version includes in-frame clones alone and lacks a portion of them. The sample consists of roughly 6,100 clones, less than 65% of them appearing once. V gene TRBV6-4 combines with J gene TRBJ2-1; maybe TRBD2 (7 bases). Sequencing input: effector memory CD8+ T cells sorted from blood. As to subset: unstimulated CD8+ effector memory T cells. The TCR sequence derives from a human donor in good health. CDR3 residues: CASSEGGGAHNEQFF. The DNA for the CDR3 is TGTGCCAGCAGTGAGGGTGGGGGGGCCCACAATGAGCAGTTCTTC.